The 13 T cell receptor beta chains listed next were all sequenced from one sample in a study of a mutant IDH1 vaccine in newly diagnosed glioma. Sequencing used immunoSEQ multiplex PCR; TCRdb keeps in-frame clones, though not all of them. The sample contains some 95,000 clones, around four fifths of which appear only once. Documented time point: baseline, week 1 (first vaccination visit). The treatment was: pre-vaccination baseline after standard-of-care therapy. The material sequenced was PBMCs, taken from a glioma patient treated with radiotherapy, temozolomide or both. All receptors come from a man aged 35 to 55 with glioma.

The chain carries TRBV5-6 and TRBJ2-3, with 9 bases fitting TRBD2. The CDR3 consists of 14 residues. With V trimmed by 5 bases and J by 5 bases, 6 bases remained unmatched. Germline V gives CDR1 SGHDT, CDR2 YYEEEE. The CDR3 spells CASRERGAGDTQYF. The CDR3 nucleotides are TGTGCCAGCAGAGAGCGGGGGGCGGGAGATACGCAGTATTTT.

The CDR3 DNA sequence: TGTGCCAGCAGGGAACGGACATCTCAGCCCCAGCATTTT. Protein: CASRERTSQPQHF. The J gene is TRBJ1-5, the V gene TRBV6-1, with a tentative D call TRBD1 (5 bases). Deletions cut 6 bases from V and 6 bases from J, with 12 bases between. The CDR3 is 13 amino acids. The V gene's germline CDR1 is MNHNS and CDR2 SASEGT.

The chain carries TRBV4-1 and TRBJ2-7; 10 bases agree with TRBD2. CDR1 and CDR2 (germline): MGHRA, YSYEKL. The ends lost 3 bases at V and 5 bases at J; junction bases unmatched: 7. The length of the CDR3 is 15 residues. The DNA of the CDR3 is TGCGCCAGCAGCCAGGGAAGAACTAGCGGGGACGAGCAGTACTTC. It specifies CASSQGRTSGDEQYF.

This clone was counted ten times or more. The chain has TRBV5-1 and TRBJ1-1, with a possible D match to TRBD1 (6 bases). Germline CDR1 SGHRS, CDR2 YFSETQ. V was pared by 3 bases and J by 1 base, with 10 bases between. CDR3 length equals 14 residues. The CDR3 loop reads CASSWTDRNTEAFF. CDR3 nucleotide sequence: TGCGCCAGCAGCTGGACGGACAGGAACACTGAAGCTTTCTTT.

This chain connects TRBV15 to TRBJ2-3; a weak D match, TRBD2 (5 bases). The germline V and J ends were trimmed by 0 bases and 2 bases, with 12 bases remaining between them. Germline V lookup: CDR1 LNHNV, CDR2 YYDKDF (reference sequence). The CDR3 runs 16 residues. CDR3 nucleotides: TGTGCCACCAGCAGAGAGGGAGTGGCGGACACAGATACGCAGTATTTT. It specifies CATSREGVADTDTQYF.

The table lists this clone with a count of one. The chain has TRBV10-1 and TRBJ1-5; 9 bases fit TRBD1. The CDR3 totals 14 residues. Unmatched junction bases numbered 8, after V lost 5 bases and J lost 9 bases. Germline V CDR1 and CDR2: WNHNN, SYGVQD (reference sequence). DNA for the CDR3: TGCGCCAGCAGTCCGGGGACAGGGAAAGGGCCCCAGCATTTT. Translation: CASSPGTGKGPQHF.

The rearrangement links TRBV6-5 to TRBJ1-2; D may be TRBD1 (5 bases). CDR1 is MNHEY and CDR2 is SVGAGI in the germline V gene. This CDR3 contains 12 residues. V was pared by 7 bases and J by 7 bases, with 13 bases between. CDR3: CASKQEGGGYTF. The CDR3, as DNA: TGTGCCAGCAAACAGGAGGGCGGTGGCTACACCTTC.

The sample holds one count of this clone. The chain is built from TRBV5-6 and TRBJ2-2; 11 bases fit TRBD2. The CDR3 covers 15 residues. Germline V lookup: CDR1 SGHDT, CDR2 YYEEEE. Germline trimming cut 4 bases from V and 4 bases from J; bases unmatched to any gene: 3. The CDR3 nucleotides read TGTGCCAGCAGCCCGGGACTAGCGGTCACCGGGGAGCTGTTTTTT. Residues: CASSPGLAVTGELFF.

This clone was detected once. The V call is TRBV5-1, the J call TRBJ2-5; D is unclear. The CDR3 runs to 15 residues. The germline gives CDR1 SGHRS, CDR2 YFSETQ. V lost 0 bases and J lost 5, with 14 bases in between. The CDR3 nucleotides read TGCGCCAGCAGCTTGGTCAACGACCTTTTTGAGACCCAGTACTTC. It yields the protein CASSLVNDLFETQYF.

The chain joins TRBV6-6 to TRBJ2-5; 7 bases are a match to TRBD2. The V segment lost 0 bases and the J segment 2 bases; nucleotides outside the gene matches: 6. Germline assignment: CDR1 MNHNY and CDR2 SVGAGI (reference sequence). The CDR3 has 16 residues. CDR3 in amino acids: CASSYSKLGGQETQYF. As DNA, the CDR3 is TGTGCCAGCAGTTACTCGAAGCTCGGGGGGCAAGAGACCCAGTACTTC.

V usage is TRBV5-1 and J usage is TRBJ2-1; 12 nucleotides match TRBD1. The V and J ends lost 4 bases and 5 bases, in that order; junction bases with no gene match: 7. Germline CDR1 reads SGHRS; CDR2 reads YFSETQ. The CDR3 extends over 16 amino acids. The CDR3 here is CASSNGTGGVHNEQFF. CDR3 sequence (DNA): TGCGCCAGCAGCAACGGGACAGGGGGCGTCCACAATGAGCAGTTCTTC.

The CDR3 reads CASAPKAGGGSDTQYF. In DNA form, the CDR3 reads TGTGCCAGCGCCCCGAAAGCGGGAGGAGGGTCAGATACGCAGTATTTT. The chain has TRBV18 and TRBJ2-3; TRBD2 agrees at 9 bases. The germline gives CDR1 KGHSH, CDR2 LQKENI. The V segment lost 8 bases and the J segment 4 bases; nucleotides outside the gene matches: 13. CDR3 length: 16 amino acids.

The rearrangement uses TRBV4-3 and TRBJ1-2, with D perhaps TRBD1 (5 bases). In germline, CDR1 is LGHNA, CDR2 YSLEER. The CDR3 runs to 16 residues. The V gene lost 0 bases and the J gene lost 3 bases, with 14 bases spanning the gap. Here the CDR3 reads CASSQDWAGNYYGYTF. CDR3 bases: TGCGCCAGCAGCCAAGATTGGGCAGGGAATTACTATGGCTACACCTTC.